This paragraph covers one TCR beta chain sequence. Its antigen is not known. This sample stems from a study of shared clonotypes between healthy human individuals. The study's findings and limits: Lower generation probabilities were found for non-shared clonotypes than for those shared by all four donors. Enrolling few donors narrowed the genetic and exposure-history diversity that was represented. Measured sharing among donors was expected to vary with sequencing depth.

This CDR3 is 14 amino acids long. Germline V gives CDR1 MNHNY, CDR2 SVGAGI (reference sequence). Trimming pared 5 bases from V and 1 base from J, leaving 10 bases between. An even split of each subset's genomic DNA across several immunoSEQ plates was performed. Here immunoSEQ multiplex PCR was the method, and the copy in TCRdb shows in-frame clones only, minus some. The sample records about 960,000 clones, over 60% being singletons. The chain is built from TRBV6-6 and TRBJ2-3; D is uncertain. Material: memory CD4+ T cells sorted from blood. This sample's subset: CD45RA-negative fraction. The TCR comes from a man aged 18 to 35 in good health. CDR3 in DNA: TGTGCCAGCAGTACCTTTTTGGGCACAGATACGCAGTATTTT. Its translation is CASSTFLGTDTQYF.